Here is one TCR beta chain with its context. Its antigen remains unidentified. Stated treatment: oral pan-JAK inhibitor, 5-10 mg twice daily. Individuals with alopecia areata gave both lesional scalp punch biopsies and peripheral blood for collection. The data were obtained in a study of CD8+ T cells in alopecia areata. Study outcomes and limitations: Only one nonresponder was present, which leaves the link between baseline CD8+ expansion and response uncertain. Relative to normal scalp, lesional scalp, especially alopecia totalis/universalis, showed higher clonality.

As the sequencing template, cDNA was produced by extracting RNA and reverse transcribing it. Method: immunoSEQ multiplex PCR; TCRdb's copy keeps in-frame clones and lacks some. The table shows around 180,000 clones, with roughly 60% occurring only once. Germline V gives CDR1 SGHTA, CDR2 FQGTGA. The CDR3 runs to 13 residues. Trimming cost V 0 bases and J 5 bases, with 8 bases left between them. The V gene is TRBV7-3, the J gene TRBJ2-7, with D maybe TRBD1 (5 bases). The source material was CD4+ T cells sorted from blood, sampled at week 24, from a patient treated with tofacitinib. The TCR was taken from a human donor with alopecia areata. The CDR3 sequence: CASSLTGRDEQYF. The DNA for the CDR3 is TGTGCCAGCAGCTTAACGGGCAGGGACGAGCAGTACTTC.